The TCR beta chain under discussion was sequenced for a study of cytomegalovirus exposure and HLA in healthy donors. Some clones are missing from TCRdb's copy, which holds only in-frame ones; the method was immunoSEQ multiplex PCR. The sample lists about 140,000 clones, around four fifths occurring once. Whole-study results and caveats: It was reported that the classifier diagnosed cytomegalovirus status with high specificity and sensitivity in both the original and validation cohorts.

Comment on this clone: Its antigen is unidentified.

Separate from the roughly 710-subject first cohort, the roughly 120-subject validation cohort was the one that the donors belonged to. This receptor was taken from a man under 40 in good health and CMV-seropositive. Sequenced material: PBMCs.

In DNA, the CDR3 is TGTGCCATCAGCCGGGACAGGGTAAGGGGTACAAACACTGAAGCTTTCTTT. Protein: CAISRDRVRGTNTEAFF. The chain is built from TRBV10-3 and TRBJ1-1, with 9 positions matching TRBD1. With 6 bases clipped from V and 2 bases from J, the junction kept 13 bases outside the gene matches. Germline V gives CDR1 ENHRY, CDR2 SYGVKD. The CDR3 consists of 17 residues.